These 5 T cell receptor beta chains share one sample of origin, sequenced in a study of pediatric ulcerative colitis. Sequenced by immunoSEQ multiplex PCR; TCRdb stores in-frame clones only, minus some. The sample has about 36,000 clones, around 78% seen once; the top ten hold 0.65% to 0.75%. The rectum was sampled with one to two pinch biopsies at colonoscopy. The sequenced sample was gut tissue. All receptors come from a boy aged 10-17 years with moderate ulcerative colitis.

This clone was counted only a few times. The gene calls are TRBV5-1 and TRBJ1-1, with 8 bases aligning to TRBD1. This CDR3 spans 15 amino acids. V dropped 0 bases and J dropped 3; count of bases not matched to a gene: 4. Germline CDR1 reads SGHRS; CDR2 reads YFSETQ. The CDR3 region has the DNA TGCGCCAGCAGCTTGGGGACAGGGCAACACACTGAAGCTTTCTTT. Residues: CASSLGTGQHTEAFF. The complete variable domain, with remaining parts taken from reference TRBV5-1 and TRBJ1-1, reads KAGVTQTPRYLIKTRGQQVTLSCSPISGHRSVSWYQQTPGQGLQFLFEYFSETQRNKGNFPGRFSGRQFSNSRSEMNVSTLELGDSALYLCASSLGTGQHTEAFFGQGTRLTVV.

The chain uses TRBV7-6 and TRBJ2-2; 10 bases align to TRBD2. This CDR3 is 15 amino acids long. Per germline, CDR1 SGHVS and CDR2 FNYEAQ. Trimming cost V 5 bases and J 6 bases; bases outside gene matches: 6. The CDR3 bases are TGTGCCAGCAGCCACCAGCGGGGGGGAGCCGGGGAGCTGTTTTTT. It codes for CASSHQRGGAGELFF.

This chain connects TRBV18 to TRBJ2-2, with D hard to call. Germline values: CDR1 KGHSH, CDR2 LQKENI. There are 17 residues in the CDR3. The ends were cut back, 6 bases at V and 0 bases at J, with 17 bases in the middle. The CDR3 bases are TGTGCCAGCTCCCCCGCGACGACACATCCGAACACCGGGGAGCTGTTTTTT. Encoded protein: CASSPATTHPNTGELFF.

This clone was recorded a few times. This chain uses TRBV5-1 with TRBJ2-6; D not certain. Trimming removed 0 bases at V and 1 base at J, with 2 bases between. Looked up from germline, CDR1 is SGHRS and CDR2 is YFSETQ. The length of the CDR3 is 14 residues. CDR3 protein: CASSLVSGANVLTF. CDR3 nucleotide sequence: TGCGCCAGCAGCTTGGTGTCTGGGGCCAACGTCCTGACTTTC.

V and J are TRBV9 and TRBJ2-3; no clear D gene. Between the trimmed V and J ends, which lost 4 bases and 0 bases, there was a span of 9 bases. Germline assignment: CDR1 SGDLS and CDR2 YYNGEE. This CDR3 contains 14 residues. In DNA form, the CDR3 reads TGTGCCAGCAGCCCTCAAAGTAGCACAGATACGCAGTATTTT. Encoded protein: CASSPQSSTDTQYF.